This is a list of T cell receptor beta chains from one sample in a study of cytomegalovirus exposure and HLA in healthy donors. Using immunoSEQ multiplex PCR, the repertoire was profiled, and TCRdb retains in-frame clones only, with some absent. The sample shows over 150,000 clones, under 85% of them seen only once. What was sequenced was PBMCs. The origin of the receptors is a woman under 30 in good health and CMV-seronegative. Each CDR3 is given with its conserved first and last residue. Each record gives: clone size, D gene, V gene, J gene, CDR3 DNA, CDR3 protein. A D gene is named only where the DNA matches it firmly. Clone size appears in some rows only: once, few, many, or a class for an expanded clone.

clone size: -; D gene: TRBD1; V gene: TRBV4-3; J gene: TRBJ2-1; CDR3 DNA: TGCGCCAGCAGCCAAGCGGGACAGAACAATGAGCAGTTCTTC; CDR3 protein: CASSQAGQNNEQFF
clone size: -; D gene: -; V gene: TRBV21-1; J gene: TRBJ1-5; CDR3 DNA: TGTGCCAGACTTTCGGCAGGGGAAAACAATCAGCCCCAGCATTTT; CDR3 protein: CARLSAGENNQPQHF
clone size: -; D gene: TRBD1; V gene: TRBV5-6; J gene: TRBJ1-1; CDR3 DNA: TGTGCCAGCAGCTTACAGGGGGGAGGCACTGAAGCTTTCTTT; CDR3 protein: CASSLQGGGTEAFF
clone size: -; D gene: -; V gene: TRBV9; J gene: TRBJ2-3; CDR3 DNA: TGTGCCAGCCAACTGGGGGCGGGAGTGGCAGATACGCAGTATTTT; CDR3 protein: CASQLGAGVADTQYF
clone size: -; D gene: -; V gene: TRBV15; J gene: TRBJ2-3; CDR3 DNA: TGTGCCACCAGCATACCTGCTATGGGCCTACAACTCAGAGATACGCAGTATTTT; CDR3 protein: CATSIPAMGLQLRDTQYF
clone size: -; D gene: TRBD1; V gene: TRBV30; J gene: TRBJ2-6; CDR3 DNA: TGTGCCTGTGATTTCGGATCCAGGGGGCAAGGGGCCAACGTCCTGACTTTC; CDR3 protein: CACDFGSRGQGANVLTF
clone size: few; D gene: TRBD2; V gene: TRBV4-2; J gene: TRBJ2-3; CDR3 DNA: TGTGCCAGCAGCCAAGAGTATCGGGGGGGAGGCACAGATACGCAGTATTTT; CDR3 protein: CASSQEYRGGGTDTQYF
clone size: -; D gene: TRBD2; V gene: TRBV30; J gene: TRBJ2-1; CDR3 DNA: TGTGCCTGGAGTGATGGAGCGGGAGTCCCCCAATACAATGAGCAGTTCTTC; CDR3 protein: CAWSDGAGVPQYNEQFF
clone size: -; D gene: -; V gene: TRBV15; J gene: TRBJ2-7; CDR3 DNA: TGTGCCACCAGCAGAGGGACCTTGGGGGGCGAGCAGTACTTC; CDR3 protein: CATSRGTLGGEQYF
clone size: -; D gene: TRBD2; V gene: TRBV7-6; J gene: TRBJ2-7; CDR3 DNA: TGTGCCAGCAGCTTAGTACGGGCGGGAGGGACCTACGAGCAGTACTTC; CDR3 protein: CASSLVRAGGTYEQYF
clone size: -; D gene: -; V gene: TRBV5-1; J gene: TRBJ1-1; CDR3 DNA: TGCGCCAGCAGCTTCGGGACATTGAACACTGAAGCTTTCTTT; CDR3 protein: CASSFGTLNTEAFF
clone size: -; D gene: -; V gene: TRBV7-9; J gene: TRBJ1-1; CDR3 DNA: TGTGCCAGCTGGCATACTATGAACACTGAAGCTTTCTTT; CDR3 protein: CASWHTMNTEAFF
clone size: -; D gene: -; V gene: TRBV15; J gene: TRBJ1-2; CDR3 DNA: TGTGCCACCAGCAAGGATTTGACAGTTTACTATGGCTACACCTTC; CDR3 protein: CATSKDLTVYYGYTF
clone size: few; D gene: -; V gene: TRBV7-9; J gene: TRBJ1-5; CDR3 DNA: TGTGCCAGCAGCTTGGGCACACGTAATCGGCAGGGAGGTCAGCCCCAGCATTTT; CDR3 protein: CASSLGTRNRQGGQPQHF
clone size: -; D gene: TRBD1; V gene: TRBV14; J gene: TRBJ1-5; CDR3 DNA: TGTGCCAGCAGCCAAGAGAGGGAACAGGGGAGAAGGGGCAATCAGCCCCAGCATTTT; CDR3 protein: CASSQEREQGRRGNQPQHF
clone size: few; D gene: TRBD2; V gene: TRBV9; J gene: TRBJ2-3; CDR3 DNA: TGTGCCAGCAGCGCCACTAGCGGGAGAGGGACAGATACGCAGTATTTT; CDR3 protein: CASSATSGRGTDTQYF
clone size: -; D gene: -; V gene: TRBV9; J gene: TRBJ1-1; CDR3 DNA: TGTGCCAGCAGCGTAACAGGGAACACTGAAGCTTTCTTT; CDR3 protein: CASSVTGNTEAFF
clone size: -; D gene: -; V gene: TRBV6-6; J gene: TRBJ2-2; CDR3 DNA: TGTGCCAGCATAGACAACGCGGGGTCCGGGGAGCTGTTTTTT; CDR3 protein: CASIDNAGSGELFF
clone size: -; D gene: TRBD1; V gene: TRBV18; J gene: TRBJ1-2; CDR3 DNA: TGTGCCAGCTCACTAAATACAGGGGAGGACGGCTATGGCTACACCTTC; CDR3 protein: CASSLNTGEDGYGYTF
clone size: -; D gene: TRBD2; V gene: TRBV27; J gene: TRBJ2-7; CDR3 DNA: TGTGCCAGCAGTTTAGCGGGGGGGTTCGCCGAGCAGTACTTC; CDR3 protein: CASSLAGGFAEQYF
clone size: once; D gene: -; V gene: TRBV27; J gene: TRBJ1-1; CDR3 DNA: TGTGCCAGCAGTCCCTTTCTCAGGGGCACTGAAGCTTTCTTT; CDR3 protein: CASSPFLRGTEAFF
clone size: -; D gene: -; V gene: TRBV28; J gene: TRBJ1-5; CDR3 DNA: TGTGCCAGCAGCACTGGACAGACCTATCAGCCCCAGCATTTT; CDR3 protein: CASSTGQTYQPQHF
clone size: -; D gene: -; V gene: TRBV7-9; J gene: TRBJ1-4; CDR3 DNA: TGTGCCAGCAGCACAGGGCGGGCGGGCTCGACTAATGAAAAACTGTTTTTT; CDR3 protein: CASSTGRAGSTNEKLFF
clone size: few; D gene: TRBD1; V gene: TRBV27; J gene: TRBJ2-5; CDR3 DNA: TGTGCCAGCAGGGGGACAGCGTCCCAAGAGACCCAGTACTTC; CDR3 protein: CASRGTASQETQYF
clone size: once; D gene: -; V gene: TRBV2; J gene: TRBJ1-4; CDR3 DNA: TGTGCCAGCTCCGGTGGTCAGACAACTACTCGGGGTGAAAAACTGTTTTTT; CDR3 protein: CASSGGQTTTRGEKLFF
clone size: -; D gene: TRBD1; V gene: TRBV5-4; J gene: TRBJ1-2; CDR3 DNA: TGTGCCAGCAGCTCGGGGACAGTAAACTATGGCTACACCTTC; CDR3 protein: CASSSGTVNYGYTF
clone size: -; D gene: TRBD2; V gene: TRBV4-1; J gene: TRBJ2-5; CDR3 DNA: TGCGCCAGCAGCCAAGATCTACTTCCGGGACTAGGGCCCAAGGAGACCCAGTACTTC; CDR3 protein: CASSQDLLPGLGPKETQYF
clone size: -; D gene: -; V gene: TRBV6-1; J gene: TRBJ1-4; CDR3 DNA: TGTGCCAGCAGTGAAGCAATTCAGACAACTAATGAAAAACTGTTTTTT; CDR3 protein: CASSEAIQTTNEKLFF
clone size: -; D gene: -; V gene: TRBV14; J gene: TRBJ1-2; CDR3 DNA: TGTGCCAGCAGCCAAGATCGGGGGGTAAGGGCGAATGGCTACACCTTC; CDR3 protein: CASSQDRGVRANGYTF
clone size: -; D gene: TRBD1; V gene: TRBV29-1; J gene: TRBJ2-5; CDR3 DNA: TGCAGCGCGGGACAGATTCAAGAGACCCAGTACTTC; CDR3 protein: CSAGQIQETQYF
clone size: -; D gene: TRBD2; V gene: TRBV25-1; J gene: TRBJ2-1; CDR3 DNA: TGTGCCAGCCGTAGCGGGGTCCATCCGTTCTTC; CDR3 protein: CASRSGVHPFF
clone size: once; D gene: TRBD2; V gene: TRBV5-4; J gene: TRBJ2-3; CDR3 DNA: TGTGCCAGCAGCTTGGTTACTAGCGGAGATGATACGCAGTATTTT; CDR3 protein: CASSLVTSGDDTQYF
clone size: few; D gene: TRBD1; V gene: TRBV7-9; J gene: TRBJ1-3; CDR3 DNA: TGTGCCAGCAGCTTAGCATCACAGGGGAGATCAGGAAACACCATATATTTT; CDR3 protein: CASSLASQGRSGNTIYF